The 14 T cell receptor beta chains in this list originate from one sample, sequenced in a study of CD8+ T cells in alopecia areata. The treatment was: oral pan-JAK inhibitor, 5-10 mg twice daily. Sequencing used cDNA as its template, made by extracting RNA and reverse transcribing it. Profiled with immunoSEQ multiplex PCR; TCRdb holds only in-frame clones, not every one. The sample holds about 210,000 clones, over 60% seen once. This specimen consisted of CD4+ T cells sorted from blood, obtained around week 44, from a patient treated with tofacitinib. These receptors all stem from a human donor with alopecia areata.

V usage is TRBV15 and J usage is TRBJ1-2, with 7 bases lining up with TRBD1. Germline CDR1 is LNHNV and CDR2 is YYDKDF (reference sequence). The CDR3 totals 15 residues. V dropped 1 base and J dropped 9; count of bases not matched to a gene: 11. The CDR3: CATSRAGTEYGSYTF. Written as DNA, the CDR3 is TGTGCCACCAGCAGAGCCGGGACAGAGTATGGTAGCTACACCTTC.

This chain connects TRBV30 to TRBJ2-2; D remains ambiguous. With 1 base removed from V and 6 bases from J, the gap between germline ends came to 6 bases. Germline V lookup: CDR1 GTSNPN, CDR2 SVGIG (reference sequence). CDR3 size: 12 residues. In DNA, the CDR3 is TGTGCCTGGAGTGCTCCCCCCGGGGAGCTGTTTTTT. Encoded protein: CAWSAPPGELFF.

The chain couples TRBV4-3 to TRBJ1-4, with TRBD1 identical over 9 bases. Losses at the gene ends were 6 bases for V and 7 bases for J; bases not matched to a gene: 9. Germline V lookup: CDR1 LGHNA, CDR2 YSLEER. The CDR3 length is 15 residues. The CDR3 coding sequence is TGCGCCAGCAGACCCTCGGGACAGGGATTTGAAAAACTGTTTTTT. The encoded protein is CASRPSGQGFEKLFF.

The V call is TRBV30, the J call TRBJ1-1; unclear D gene. This CDR3 region has 12 residues. V lost 7 bases and J lost 0, with 9 bases in between. In germline, CDR1 is GTSNPN, CDR2 SVGIG (reference sequence). CDR3 bases: TGTGCCTACAGACGGATGAACACTGAAGCTTTCTTT. It translates to CAYRRMNTEAFF.

The table lists this clone with a few counts. CDR3 sequence reads: CASSLVTGGNSPLHF. The DNA of the CDR3 is TGCGCCAGCAGCTTGGTCACAGGGGGAAATTCACCCCTCCACTTT. The chain carries TRBV5-1 and TRBJ1-6; 8 bases match TRBD1. Germline V lookup: CDR1 SGHRS, CDR2 YFSETQ. Trimming removed 0 bases from V and 7 bases from J; junction bases left unmatched: 3. This CDR3 region has 15 residues.

This clone occurred a few times. This chain joins TRBV5-1 and TRBJ2-3, with 7 bases matching TRBD2. This CDR3 spans 15 amino acids. The germline CDR1 and CDR2 sequences are SGHRS and YFSETQ. Unmatched junction bases numbered 7, after V lost 6 bases and J lost 0 bases. DNA of the CDR3: TGCGCCAGCACCCTGACTAGCCCTAGCACAGATACGCAGTATTTT. Protein product: CASTLTSPSTDTQYF.

The rearrangement uses TRBV2 and TRBJ1-2; 10 nucleotides match TRBD1. CDR3 length equals 15 residues. Germline assignment: CDR1 SNHLY and CDR2 FYNNEI. J was trimmed by 5 bases and V by 4 bases; bases with no gene match: 7. This CDR3 is CASSGGTGVLYGYTF. The CDR3 DNA reads as TGTGCCAGCAGTGGAGGGACAGGGGTGTTATATGGCTACACCTTC.

V gene TRBV30 combines with J gene TRBJ1-3; D remains ambiguous. Germline V gene sequence: CDR1 GTSNPN, CDR2 SVGIG (reference sequence). The CDR3 runs to 14 residues. The V end lost 3 bases, the J end lost 1 base, and 10 bases lay between the germline ends. As DNA, the CDR3 is TGTGCCTGGAGCATTAACAGATCTGGAAACACCATATATTTT. This gives the protein CAWSINRSGNTIYF.

The chain joins TRBV23-1 to TRBJ2-3; D unresolved. TRBV23-1 is treated as an ORF (open reading frame) with a function not yet certain. Trimming removed 6 bases from V and 8 bases from J, with 15 bases in between. The CDR3 totals 13 residues. The CDR3 sequence is CASSPAWLGTQYF. In DNA, the CDR3 is TGCGCCAGCAGCCCCGCGTGGTTGGGTACGCAGTATTTT.

J is TRBJ2-4 and V is TRBV4-3; the D is unclear. The CDR3 extends over 14 amino acids. Germline V lookup: CDR1 LGHNA, CDR2 YSLEER. The ends were cut back, 1 base at V and 5 bases at J, with 9 bases in the middle. The CDR3 sequence: CASSQGLRENIQYF. The CDR3 DNA sequence: TGCGCCAGCAGCCAAGGCCTAAGGGAAAACATTCAGTACTTC.

Turning to this clone: The junction departs from germline at one end; a sequencing error may be responsible. The gene calls are TRBV30 and TRBJ2-2; possibly TRBD1 or TRBD2 for D (5 bases each). This CDR3 is 15 amino acids long. From germline, CDR1 is GTSNPN and CDR2 SVGIG (reference sequence). The CDR3 reads CSGHPRGRNTGELFF. For the CDR3, the DNA is TGCAGCGGACATCCCCGCGGGCGGAACACCGGGGAGCTGTTTTTT.

The V gene is TRBV30, the J gene TRBJ1-5; D is undetermined. The ends were cut back, 1 base at V and 2 bases at J, with 9 bases in the middle. CDR1 and CDR2 from the germline V gene are GTSNPN and SVGIG (reference sequence). The CDR3 consists of 14 residues. The CDR3 loop is CAWSGFPGNQPQHF. The CDR3 coding sequence is TGTGCCTGGAGTGGGTTTCCGGGCAATCAGCCCCAGCATTTT.

The chain couples TRBV29-1 to TRBJ1-5; D perhaps matches TRBD1 (5 bases). In germline, CDR1 is SQVTM, CDR2 ANQGSEA. The ends were cut back, 4 bases at V and 3 bases at J, with 7 bases in the middle. The CDR3 loop spans 12 amino acids. The CDR3 loop is CSVAGINQPQHF. The CDR3 coding sequence is TGCAGCGTTGCAGGGATCAATCAGCCCCAGCATTTT.

This clone was found a few times. The chain couples TRBV28 to TRBJ1-5, with unresolved D. The CDR3 length is 15 residues. In germline, CDR1 is MDHEN, CDR2 SYDVKM. The V end lost 7 bases, the J end lost 0 bases, and 13 bases lay between the germline ends. CDR3 in DNA: TGTGCCAGCACTCCCCGAACTTATAGCAATCAGCCCCAGCATTTT. It is translated as CASTPRTYSNQPQHF.